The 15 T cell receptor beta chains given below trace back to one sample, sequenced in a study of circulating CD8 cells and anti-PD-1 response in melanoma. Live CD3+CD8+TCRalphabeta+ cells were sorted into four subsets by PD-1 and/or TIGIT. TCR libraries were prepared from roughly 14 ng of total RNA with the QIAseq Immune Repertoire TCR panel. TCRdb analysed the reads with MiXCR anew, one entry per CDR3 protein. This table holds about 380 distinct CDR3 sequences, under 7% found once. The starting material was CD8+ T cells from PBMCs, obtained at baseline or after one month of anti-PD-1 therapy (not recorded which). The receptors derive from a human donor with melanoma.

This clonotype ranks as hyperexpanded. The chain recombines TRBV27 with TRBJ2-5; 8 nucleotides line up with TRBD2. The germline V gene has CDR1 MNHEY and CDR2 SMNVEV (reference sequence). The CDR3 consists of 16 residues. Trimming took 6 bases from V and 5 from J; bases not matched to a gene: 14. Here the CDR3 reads CASSQGLAGLEETQYF. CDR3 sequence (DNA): TGTGCCAGCAGCCAAGGACTAGCCGGATTGGAGGAGACCCAGTACTTC.

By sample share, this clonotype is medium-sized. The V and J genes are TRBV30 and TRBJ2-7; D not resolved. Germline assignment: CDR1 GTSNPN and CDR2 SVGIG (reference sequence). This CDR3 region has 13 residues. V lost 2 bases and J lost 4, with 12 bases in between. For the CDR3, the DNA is TGTGCCTGGAGTCCTCGAGAAGCATACGAGCAGTACTTC. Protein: CAWSPREAYEQYF.

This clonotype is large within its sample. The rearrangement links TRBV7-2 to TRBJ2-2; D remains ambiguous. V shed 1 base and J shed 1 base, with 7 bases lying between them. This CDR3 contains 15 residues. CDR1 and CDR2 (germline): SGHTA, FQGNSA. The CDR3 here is CASSLETKNTGELFF. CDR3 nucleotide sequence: TGTGCCAGCAGCTTAGAGACGAAGAACACCGGGGAGCTGTTTTTT. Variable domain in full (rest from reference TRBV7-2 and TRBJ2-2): GAGVSQSPSNKVTEKGKDVELRCDPISGHTALYWYRQSLGQGLEFLIYFQGNSAPDKSGLPSDRFSAERTGGSVSTLTIQRTQQEDSAVYLCASSLETKNTGELFFGEGSRLTVL.

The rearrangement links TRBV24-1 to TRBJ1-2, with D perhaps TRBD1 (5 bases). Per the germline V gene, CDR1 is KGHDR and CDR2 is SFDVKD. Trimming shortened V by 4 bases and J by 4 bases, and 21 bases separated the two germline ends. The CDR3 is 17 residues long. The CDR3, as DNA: TGTGCCACCAGTGAGGGTTTTCGGGCAGGGCGAGGCTATGGCTACACCTTC. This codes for CATSEGFRAGRGYGYTF.

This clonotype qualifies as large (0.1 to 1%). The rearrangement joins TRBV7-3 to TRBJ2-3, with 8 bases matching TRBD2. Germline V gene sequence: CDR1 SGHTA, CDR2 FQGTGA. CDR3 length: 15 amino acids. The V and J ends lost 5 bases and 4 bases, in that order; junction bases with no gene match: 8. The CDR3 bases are TGTGCCAGCAGCCGACTAGCGCTTTCAGCAGATACGCAGTATTTT. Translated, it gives CASSRLALSADTQYF.

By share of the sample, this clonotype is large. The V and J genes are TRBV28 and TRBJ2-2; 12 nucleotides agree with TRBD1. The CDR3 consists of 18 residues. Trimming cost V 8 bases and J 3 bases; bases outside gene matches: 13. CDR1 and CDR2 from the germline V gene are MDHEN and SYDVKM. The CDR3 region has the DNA TGTGCCAGCCTCCCTGGGGGAGGGACAGGGGGCGACACCGGGGAGCTGTTTTTT. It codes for CASLPGGGTGGDTGELFF.

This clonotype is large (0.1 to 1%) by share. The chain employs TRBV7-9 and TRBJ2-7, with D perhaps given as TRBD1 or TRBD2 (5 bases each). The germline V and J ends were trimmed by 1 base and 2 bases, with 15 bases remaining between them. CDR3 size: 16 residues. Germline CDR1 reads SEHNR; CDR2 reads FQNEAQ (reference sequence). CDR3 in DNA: TGTGCCAGCAGCTTAGAAGGGGCTAGCAGACCCTACGAGCAGTACTTC. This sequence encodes CASSLEGASRPYEQYF. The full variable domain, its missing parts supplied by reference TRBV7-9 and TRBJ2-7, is DTGVSQNPRHKITKRGQNVTFRCDPISEHNRLYWYRQTLGQGPEFLTYFQNEAQLEKSRLLSDRFSAERPKGSFSTLEIQRTEQGDSAMYLCASSLEGASRPYEQYFGPGTRLTVT.

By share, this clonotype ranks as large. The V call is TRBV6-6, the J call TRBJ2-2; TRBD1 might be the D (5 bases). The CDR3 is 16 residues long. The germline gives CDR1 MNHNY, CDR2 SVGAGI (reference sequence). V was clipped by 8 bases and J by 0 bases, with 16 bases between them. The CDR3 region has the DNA TGTGCCAGCGGACAAGATTTTTGGCCGAACACCGGGGAGCTGTTTTTT. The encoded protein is CASGQDFWPNTGELFF.

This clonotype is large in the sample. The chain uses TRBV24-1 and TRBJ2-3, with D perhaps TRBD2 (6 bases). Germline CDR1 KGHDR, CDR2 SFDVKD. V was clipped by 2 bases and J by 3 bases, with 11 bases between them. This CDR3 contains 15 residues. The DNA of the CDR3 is TGTGCCACCAGTGATTGGGGGGATGAGACAGATACGCAGTATTTT. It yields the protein CATSDWGDETDTQYF.

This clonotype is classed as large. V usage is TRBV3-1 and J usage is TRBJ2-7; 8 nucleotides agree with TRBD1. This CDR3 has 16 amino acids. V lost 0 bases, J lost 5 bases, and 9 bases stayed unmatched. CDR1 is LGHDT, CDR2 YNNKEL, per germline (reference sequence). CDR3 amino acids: CASSQDFDRGWDEQYF. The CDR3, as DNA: TGTGCCAGCAGCCAAGACTTCGACAGGGGTTGGGACGAGCAGTACTTC.

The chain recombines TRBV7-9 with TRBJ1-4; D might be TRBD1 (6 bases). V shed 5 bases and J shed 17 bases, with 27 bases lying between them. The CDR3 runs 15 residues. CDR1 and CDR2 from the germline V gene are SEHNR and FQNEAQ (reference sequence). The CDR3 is CASSAPLVKGEKPFF. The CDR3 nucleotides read TGTGCCAGCAGCGCCCCCCTAGTCAAGGGGGAAAAACCATTTTTT. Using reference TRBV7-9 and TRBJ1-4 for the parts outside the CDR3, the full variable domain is DTGVSQNPRHKITKRGQNVTFRCDPISEHNRLYWYRQTLGQGPEFLTYFQNEAQLEKSRLLSDRFSAERPKGSFSTLEIQRTEQGDSAMYLCASSAPLVKGEKPFFGSGTQLSVL.

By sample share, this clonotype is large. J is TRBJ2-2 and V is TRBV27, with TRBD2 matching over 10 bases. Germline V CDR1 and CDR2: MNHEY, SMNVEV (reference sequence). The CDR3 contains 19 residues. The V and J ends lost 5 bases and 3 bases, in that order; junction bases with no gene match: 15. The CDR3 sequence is CASSPIASGSVGDTGELFF. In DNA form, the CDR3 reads TGTGCCAGCAGTCCCATCGCTAGCGGGAGTGTGGGGGACACCGGGGAGCTGTTTTTT.

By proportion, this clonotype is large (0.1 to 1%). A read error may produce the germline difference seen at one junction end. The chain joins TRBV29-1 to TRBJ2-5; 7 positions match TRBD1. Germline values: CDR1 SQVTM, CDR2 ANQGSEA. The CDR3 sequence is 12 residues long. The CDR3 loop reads CSVEDRDETQYF. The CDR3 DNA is TGCAGTGTTGAAGACAGGGATGAGACCCAGTACTTC.

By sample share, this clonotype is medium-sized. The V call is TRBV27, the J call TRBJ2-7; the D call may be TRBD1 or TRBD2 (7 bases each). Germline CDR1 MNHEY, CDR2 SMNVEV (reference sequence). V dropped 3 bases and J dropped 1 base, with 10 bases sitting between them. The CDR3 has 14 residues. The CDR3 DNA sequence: TGTGCCAGCAGTTTCCAGGGGGGGTCCTACGAGCAGTACTTC. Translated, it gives CASSFQGGSYEQYF.

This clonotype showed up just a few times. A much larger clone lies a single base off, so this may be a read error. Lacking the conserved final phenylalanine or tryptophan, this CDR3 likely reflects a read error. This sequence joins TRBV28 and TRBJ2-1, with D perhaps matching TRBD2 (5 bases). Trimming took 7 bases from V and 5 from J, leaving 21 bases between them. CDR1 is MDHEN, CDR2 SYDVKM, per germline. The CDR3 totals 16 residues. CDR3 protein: CASIPLGSGRDNEQFL. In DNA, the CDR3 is TGTGCCAGCATCCCGCTGGGGAGCGGTAGGGACAATGAGCAGTTCCTC.